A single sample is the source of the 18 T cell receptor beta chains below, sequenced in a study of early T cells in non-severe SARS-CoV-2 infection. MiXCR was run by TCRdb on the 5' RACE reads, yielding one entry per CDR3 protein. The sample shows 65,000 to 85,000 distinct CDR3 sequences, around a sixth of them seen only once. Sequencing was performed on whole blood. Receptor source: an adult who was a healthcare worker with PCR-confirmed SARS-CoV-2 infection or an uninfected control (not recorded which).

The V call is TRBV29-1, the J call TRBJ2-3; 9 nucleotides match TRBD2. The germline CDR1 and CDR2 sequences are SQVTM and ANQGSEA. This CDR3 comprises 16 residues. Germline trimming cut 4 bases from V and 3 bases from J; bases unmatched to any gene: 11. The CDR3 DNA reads TGCAGCGTTGGCCCTCCCGCGGGGGGGCCAACAGATACGCAGTATTTT. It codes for CSVGPPAGGPTDTQYF.

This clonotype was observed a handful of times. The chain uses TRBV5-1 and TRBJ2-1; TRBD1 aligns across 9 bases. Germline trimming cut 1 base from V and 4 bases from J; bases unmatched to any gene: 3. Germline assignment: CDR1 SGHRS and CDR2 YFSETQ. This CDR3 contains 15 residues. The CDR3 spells CASSLNRGLYNEQFF. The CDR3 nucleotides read TGCGCCAGCAGCTTGAACAGGGGGCTGTACAATGAGCAGTTCTTC.

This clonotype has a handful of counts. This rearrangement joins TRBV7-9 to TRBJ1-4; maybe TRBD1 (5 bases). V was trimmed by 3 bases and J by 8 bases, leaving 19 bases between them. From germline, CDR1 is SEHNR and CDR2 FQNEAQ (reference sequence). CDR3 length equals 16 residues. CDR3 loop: CASSFSRGPRVEKLFF. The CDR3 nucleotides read TGTGCCAGCAGCTTCAGTAGGGGACCCAGGGTGGAAAAACTGTTTTTT.

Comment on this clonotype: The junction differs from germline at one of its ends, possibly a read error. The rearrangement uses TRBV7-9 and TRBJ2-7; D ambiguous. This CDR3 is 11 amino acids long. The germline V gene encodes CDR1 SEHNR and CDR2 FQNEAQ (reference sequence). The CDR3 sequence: CDSSLAYEQYF. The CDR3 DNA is TGTGACAGCAGCTTAGCCTACGAGCAGTACTTC.

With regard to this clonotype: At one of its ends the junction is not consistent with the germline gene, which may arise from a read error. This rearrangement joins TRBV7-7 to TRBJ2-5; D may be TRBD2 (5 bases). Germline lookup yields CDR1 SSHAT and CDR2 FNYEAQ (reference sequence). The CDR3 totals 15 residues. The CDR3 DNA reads TGTGCTAGCAGCTTACGGTTTGTCGGAGGAGAGACCCAGTACTTC. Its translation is CASSLRFVGGETQYF.

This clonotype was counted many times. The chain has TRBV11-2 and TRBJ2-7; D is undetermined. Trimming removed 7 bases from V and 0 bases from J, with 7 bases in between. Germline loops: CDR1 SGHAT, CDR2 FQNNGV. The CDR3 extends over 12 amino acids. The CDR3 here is CASTTASYEQYF. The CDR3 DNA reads TGTGCCAGCACTACGGCCTCCTACGAGCAGTACTTC.

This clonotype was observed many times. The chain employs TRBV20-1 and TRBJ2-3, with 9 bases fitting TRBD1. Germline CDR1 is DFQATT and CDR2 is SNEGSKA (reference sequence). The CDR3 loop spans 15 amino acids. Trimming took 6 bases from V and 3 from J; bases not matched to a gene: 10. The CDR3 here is CSAAAQGAGTDTQYF. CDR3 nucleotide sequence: TGCAGTGCAGCCGCACAGGGGGCGGGGACAGATACGCAGTATTTT.

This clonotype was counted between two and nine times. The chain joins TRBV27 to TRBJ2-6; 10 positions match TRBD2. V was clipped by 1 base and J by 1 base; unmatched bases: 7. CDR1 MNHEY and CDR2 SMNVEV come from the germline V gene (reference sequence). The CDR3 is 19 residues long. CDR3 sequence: CASSLLGLAGDSGANVLTF. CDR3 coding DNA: TGTGCCAGCAGTTTATTAGGGCTAGCGGGGGATTCTGGGGCCAACGTCCTGACTTTC.

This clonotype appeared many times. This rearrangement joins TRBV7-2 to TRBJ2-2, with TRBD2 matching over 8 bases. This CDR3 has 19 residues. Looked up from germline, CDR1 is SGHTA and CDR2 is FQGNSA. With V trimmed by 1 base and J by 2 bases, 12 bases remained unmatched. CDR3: CASSLVSSGSRLNTGELFF. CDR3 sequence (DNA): TGTGCCAGCAGCTTAGTCTCTAGCGGGTCACGGTTAAACACCGGGGAGCTGTTTTTT.

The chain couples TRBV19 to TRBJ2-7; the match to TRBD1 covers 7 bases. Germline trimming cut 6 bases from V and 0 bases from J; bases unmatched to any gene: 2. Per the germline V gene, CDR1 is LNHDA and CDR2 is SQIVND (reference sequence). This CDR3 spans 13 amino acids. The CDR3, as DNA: TGTGCCAGTAGAGGACAGGCCTCCTACGAGCAGTACTTC. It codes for CASRGQASYEQYF. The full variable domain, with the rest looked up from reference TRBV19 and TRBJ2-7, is DGGITQSPKYLFRKEGQNVTLSCEQNLNHDAMYWYRQDPGQGLRLIYYSQIVNDFQKGDIAEGYSVSREKKESFPLTVTSAQKNPTAFYLCASRGQASYEQYFGPGTRLTVT.

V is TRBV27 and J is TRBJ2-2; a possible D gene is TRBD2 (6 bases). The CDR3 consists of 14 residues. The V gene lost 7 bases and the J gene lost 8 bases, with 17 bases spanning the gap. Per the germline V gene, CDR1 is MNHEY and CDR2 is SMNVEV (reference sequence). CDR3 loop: CASIGGNLEGELFF. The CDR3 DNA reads TGTGCCAGCATTGGGGGGAATTTAGAAGGGGAGCTGTTTTTT.

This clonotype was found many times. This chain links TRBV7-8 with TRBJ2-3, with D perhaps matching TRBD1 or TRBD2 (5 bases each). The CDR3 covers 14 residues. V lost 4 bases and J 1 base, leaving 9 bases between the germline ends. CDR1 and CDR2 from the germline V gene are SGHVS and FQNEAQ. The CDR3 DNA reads TGTGCCAGCAGCTCCCGGGACCGCACAGATACGCAGTATTTT. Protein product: CASSSRDRTDTQYF. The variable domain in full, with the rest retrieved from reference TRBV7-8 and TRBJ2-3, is GAGVSQSPRYKVAKRGQDVALRCDPISGHVSLFWYQQALGQGPEFLTYFQNEAQLDKSGLPSDRFFAERPEGSVSTLKIQRTQQEDSAVYLCASSSRDRTDTQYFGPGTRLTVL.

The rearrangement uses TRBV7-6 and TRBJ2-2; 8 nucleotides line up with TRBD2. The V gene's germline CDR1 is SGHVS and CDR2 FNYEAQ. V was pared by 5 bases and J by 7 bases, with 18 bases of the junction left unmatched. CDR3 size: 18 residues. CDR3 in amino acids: CASSPSIGTSGSSGELFF. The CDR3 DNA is TGTGCCAGCAGCCCTAGCATAGGAACTAGCGGTTCTAGCGGGGAGCTGTTTTTT.

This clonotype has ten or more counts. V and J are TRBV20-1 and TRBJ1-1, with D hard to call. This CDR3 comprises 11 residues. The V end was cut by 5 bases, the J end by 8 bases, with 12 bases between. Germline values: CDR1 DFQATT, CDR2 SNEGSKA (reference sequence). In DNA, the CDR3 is TGCAGTGCTCCAGAAAGGCCCGAAGCTTTCTTT. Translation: CSAPERPEAFF.

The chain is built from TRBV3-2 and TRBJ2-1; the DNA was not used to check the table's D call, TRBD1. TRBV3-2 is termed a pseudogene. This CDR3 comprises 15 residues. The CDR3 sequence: CASSYRDRGGNEQFF. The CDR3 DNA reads TGTGCCAGCAGCTACCGGGACAGGGGAGGGAATGAGCAGTTCTTC.

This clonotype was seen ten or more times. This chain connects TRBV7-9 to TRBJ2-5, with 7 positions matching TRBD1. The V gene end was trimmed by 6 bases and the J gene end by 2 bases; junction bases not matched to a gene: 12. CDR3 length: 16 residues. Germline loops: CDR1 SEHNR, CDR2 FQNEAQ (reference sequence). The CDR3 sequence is CASSSSQPGQQETQYF. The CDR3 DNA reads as TGTGCCAGCAGTTCCTCCCAGCCGGGACAGCAAGAGACCCAGTACTTC.

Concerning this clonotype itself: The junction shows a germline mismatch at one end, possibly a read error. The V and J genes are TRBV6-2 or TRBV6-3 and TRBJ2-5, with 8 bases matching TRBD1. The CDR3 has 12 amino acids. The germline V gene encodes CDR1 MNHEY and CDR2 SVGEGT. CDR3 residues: CASSYTDRGRIF. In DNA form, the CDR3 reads TGTGCCAGCAGTTACACCGACAGGGGACGGATCTTC.

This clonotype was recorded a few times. This CDR3 reads CASRTGETYNEQFF. Written as DNA, the CDR3 is TGCGCCAGCCGGACAGGGGAGACCTACAATGAGCAGTTCTTC. The chain joins TRBV5-1 to TRBJ2-1, with 9 bases identical to TRBD1. V shed 7 bases, J shed 2 bases, and the junction held 4 bases outside the gene matches. Germline V gene data show CDR1 as SGHRS and CDR2 as YFSETQ. The CDR3 spans 14 residues.